The 28 T cell receptor beta chains listed next were all sequenced from one sample in a study of shared clonotypes between healthy human individuals. Produced via immunoSEQ multiplex PCR; TCRdb's table is partial and in-frame only. The data show 1.6 million or so clones, around 97% seen once. Source material: naive CD4+ T cells sorted from blood. Subset: CD45RA+ positively selected. Receptors originate from a man aged 30-40 years in good health.

This chain uses TRBV9 with TRBJ2-1; TRBD1 is a possible D gene (6 bases). Deletions cut 6 bases from V and 10 bases from J, with 17 bases between. Looked up from germline, CDR1 is SGDLS and CDR2 is YYNGEE. This CDR3 is built from 13 residues. CDR3 bases: TGTGCCAGCACTCGAGCAGGGGCTGGGGAGCAGTTCTTC. Protein product: CASTRAGAGEQFF.

The rearrangement uses TRBV28 and TRBJ1-5; maybe TRBD1 (5 bases). Germline-derived CDR1 and CDR2 are MDHEN and SYDVKM. The V gene lost 4 bases and the J gene lost 0 bases, with 25 bases spanning the gap. The CDR3 contains 20 residues. CDR3 coding DNA: TGTGCCAGCAGTTCGGTGGGCAGGGCCATCCGGTCGGATAGCAATCAGCCCCAGCATTTT. This translates into CASSSVGRAIRSDSNQPQHF.

This sequence joins TRBV27 and TRBJ2-7; tentatively, D is TRBD1 (5 bases). Trimming took off 5 bases at V and 3 bases at J, with 14 bases between the two ends. From germline, CDR1 is MNHEY and CDR2 SMNVEV (reference sequence). The CDR3 contains 14 residues. DNA of the CDR3: TGTGCCAGCAGTCCTGGGGCCTGGGGCTACGAGCAGTACTTC. As protein: CASSPGAWGYEQYF.

The chain couples TRBV21-1 to TRBJ1-1. TRBV21-1 is annotated as a pseudogene. The length of the CDR3 is 14 residues. This CDR3 is CASSKSPTTTEAFF. As DNA, the CDR3 is TGTGCCAGCAGCAAATCACCTACCACCACTGAAGCTTTCTTT.

The chain combines TRBV12-2 with TRBJ1-1. TRBV12-2 is shown as a pseudogene. This CDR3 has 15 residues. CDR3 residues: CASRSRTFSPTEAFF. The CDR3 nucleotides read TGTGCAAGTCGCTCCAGGACCTTCTCCCCCACTGAAGCTTTCTTT.

The chain uses TRBV2 and TRBJ1-2; no firm D call. V was clipped by 2 bases and J by 5 bases, with 9 bases between them. The CDR3 totals 13 residues. Germline CDR1 is SNHLY and CDR2 is FYNNEI. CDR3 DNA sequence: TGTGCCAGCAGTGAAAGGTTATATTATGGCTACACCTTC. The encoded protein is CASSERLYYGYTF.

V usage is TRBV9 and J usage is TRBJ2-1, with 9 bases matching TRBD2. The CDR3 covers 17 residues. Losses at the gene ends were 4 bases for V and 3 bases for J; bases not matched to a gene: 11. Germline V gene sequence: CDR1 SGDLS, CDR2 YYNGEE. The CDR3: CASSPFSGGSRYNEQFF. As DNA, the CDR3 is TGTGCCAGCAGCCCCTTCAGCGGGGGGTCCCGCTACAATGAGCAGTTCTTC.

The chain joins TRBV19 to TRBJ2-6, with unresolved D. CDR3 size: 15 residues. Trimming took off 6 bases at V and 1 base at J, with 10 bases between the two ends. Germline V gene data show CDR1 as LNHDA and CDR2 as SQIVND (reference sequence). CDR3 sequence: CASSLTRSGANVLTF. The CDR3 DNA follows: TGTGCCAGTAGCCTCACACGGTCTGGGGCCAACGTCCTGACTTTC.

This chain connects TRBV7-2 to TRBJ2-1; 7 bases line up with TRBD1. The CDR3 length is 17 residues. Germline V gene sequence: CDR1 SGHTA, CDR2 FQGNSA. V lost 5 bases and J lost 7; bases outside the gene matches: 17. In nucleotides, the CDR3 is TGTGCCAGCAGCCCTGGACAGGCTCTCATCCGACCGAATGAGCAGTTCTTC. It translates to CASSPGQALIRPNEQFF.

V is TRBV9 and J is TRBJ1-5; D is perhaps TRBD1 (5 bases). V was pared by 3 bases and J by 1 base, with 11 bases between. Germline CDR1 SGDLS, CDR2 YYNGEE. This CDR3 has 15 amino acids. DNA of the CDR3: TGTGCCAGCAGCGGCCGGGACCAAAGCAATCAGCCCCAGCATTTT. This translates into CASSGRDQSNQPQHF.

V gene TRBV10-3 combines with J gene TRBJ2-3; D is perhaps TRBD1 (5 bases). CDR1 is ENHRY, CDR2 SYGVKD, per germline. V was trimmed by 2 bases and J by 1 base, leaving 10 bases between them. The CDR3 has 15 residues. In DNA form, the CDR3 reads TGTGCCATCAGTGAGAGGCAGGGTGGCACAGATACGCAGTATTTT. Translated: CAISERQGGTDTQYF.

The genes are TRBV9 and TRBJ1-2; 8 bases are shared with TRBD1. This CDR3 contains 14 residues. The V gene end was trimmed by 3 bases and the J gene end by 2 bases; junction bases not matched to a gene: 3. Germline CDR1 reads SGDLS; CDR2 reads YYNGEE. CDR3: CASSGTGSNYGYTF. CDR3 bases: TGTGCCAGCAGCGGGACAGGGTCGAACTATGGCTACACCTTC.

This clone has a single count. J is TRBJ1-1 and V is TRBV12-5; a possible D gene is TRBD1 (6 bases). The CDR3 loop spans 15 amino acids. Germline CDR1 and CDR2: LGHNT and FRNRAP. The V and J ends lost 0 bases and 5 bases respectively, with 13 bases between them. CDR3 coding DNA: TGTGCTAGTGGTTTGGTAGGGGGGGCTGGTACTGAAGCTTTCTTT. It encodes CASGLVGGAGTEAFF.

The chain employs TRBV10-2 and TRBJ2-1, with TRBD1 matching over 9 bases. V trimming: 10 bases; J trimming: 8 bases; junction bases outside the gene matches: 12. Germline V gene data show CDR1 as WSHSY and CDR2 as SAAADI. The CDR3 extends over 14 amino acids. CDR3 sequence (DNA): TGCGCCACAGGACAGGGGCGCCCTTTATATGAGCAGTTCTTC. Encoded protein: CATGQGRPLYEQFF.

In this sample, this clone turned up a few times. This chain connects TRBV19 to TRBJ2-4; D not resolved. The germline V gene encodes CDR1 LNHDA and CDR2 SQIVND (reference sequence). Trimming took 4 bases from V and 7 from J, leaving 11 bases between them. The CDR3 length is 13 residues. The CDR3 protein is CASSTGIVNIQYF. In DNA form, the CDR3 reads TGTGCCAGTAGTACAGGTATAGTGAACATTCAGTACTTC.

The V and J genes are TRBV5-1 and TRBJ2-7; D gene ambiguous. Germline values: CDR1 SGHRS, CDR2 YFSETQ. The V end lost 7 bases, the J end lost 0 bases, and 11 bases lay between the germline ends. The CDR3 has 13 residues. CDR3 sequence reads: CASGEANSYEQYF. The CDR3 DNA is TGCGCCAGCGGTGAGGCAAACTCCTACGAGCAGTACTTC.

This rearrangement joins TRBV5-1 to TRBJ1-2, with a possible D match to TRBD1 (6 bases). This CDR3 has 14 amino acids. Germline values: CDR1 SGHRS, CDR2 YFSETQ. The V and J ends lost 4 bases and 1 base respectively, with 11 bases between them. This chain's CDR3 is CASSNTGLNYGYTF. The CDR3 DNA reads as TGCGCCAGCAGCAATACAGGGCTTAACTATGGCTACACCTTC.

The sample holds a few counts of this clone. CDR3 loop: CASSPIIGGPGGYEQYF. The CDR3 DNA reads TGCGCCAGCAGCCCCATCATTGGGGGGCCGGGGGGATACGAGCAGTACTTC. This chain links TRBV5-1 with TRBJ2-7; a possible D gene is TRBD2 (7 bases). Germline V gene sequence: CDR1 SGHRS, CDR2 YFSETQ. V was pared by 4 bases and J by 4 bases, with 24 bases between. The CDR3 runs to 17 residues.

The gene calls are TRBV9 and TRBJ1-4, with D possibly TRBD1 on 5 matching bases. The V and J ends lost 4 bases and 8 bases respectively, with 12 bases between them. Germline V lookup: CDR1 SGDLS, CDR2 YYNGEE. This CDR3 is built from 13 residues. The CDR3, as DNA: TGTGCCAGCAGCCCCGGGGGACTGGAAAAACTGTTTTTT. It specifies CASSPGGLEKLFF.

This chain uses TRBV18 with TRBJ2-5; TRBD2 matches 7 bases. Germline V gene sequence: CDR1 KGHSH, CDR2 LQKENI. J lost 3 bases, V lost 5 bases, and 9 bases had no gene match. The CDR3 has 15 amino acids. As DNA, the CDR3 is TGTGCCAGCTCAGTTGGACTAGGTTTGGAAGAGACCCAGTACTTC. This sequence encodes CASSVGLGLEETQYF.

The rearrangement uses TRBV7-6 and TRBJ2-3; TRBD1 aligns across 8 bases. Germline V gene data show CDR1 as SGHVS and CDR2 as FNYEAQ. The trim removed 2 bases at V and 10 bases at J, leaving 11 bases unmatched. The CDR3 runs 15 residues. The CDR3 DNA follows: TGTGCCAGCAGCTTATCAGGACAGGGTCTCCTGCCGCAGTATTTT. It encodes CASSLSGQGLLPQYF.

The J gene is TRBJ2-7, the V gene TRBV5-1; 10 nucleotides line up with TRBD2. Germline-derived CDR1 and CDR2 are SGHRS and YFSETQ. The length of the CDR3 is 15 residues. Trimming removed 6 bases from V and 0 bases from J; junction bases left unmatched: 6. The CDR3: CASKVTSGDSYEQYF. The CDR3 DNA sequence: TGCGCCAGCAAAGTCACTAGCGGGGACTCCTACGAGCAGTACTTC.

This rearrangement joins TRBV5-1 to TRBJ2-1, with no clear D. CDR1 and CDR2 from the germline V gene are SGHRS and YFSETQ. The length of the CDR3 is 16 residues. The germline V and J ends were trimmed by 0 bases and 7 bases, with 17 bases remaining between them. The CDR3 reads CASSLALPTDGNEQFF. The DNA of the CDR3 is TGCGCCAGCAGCTTGGCCTTACCCACAGATGGGAATGAGCAGTTCTTC. Drawing the rest from reference TRBV5-1 and TRBJ2-1, the complete variable domain is KAGVTQTPRYLIKTRGQQVTLSCSPISGHRSVSWYQQTPGQGLQFLFEYFSETQRNKGNFPGRFSGRQFSNSRSEMNVSTLELGDSALYLCASSLALPTDGNEQFFGPGTRLTVL.

The CDR3 sequence is CASSPFAGGALDGYTF. DNA for the CDR3: TGTGCCAGCTCACCATTCGCAGGGGGCGCGTTGGATGGCTACACCTTC. The rearrangement uses TRBV18 and TRBJ1-2, with 8 bases that match TRBD1. The germline CDR1 and CDR2 sequences are KGHSH and LQKENI. Unmatched junction bases numbered 11, after V lost 2 bases and J lost 6 bases. The CDR3 extends over 16 amino acids.

This chain connects TRBV7-9 to TRBJ2-1; no definite D call. CDR3 length equals 13 residues. Per germline, CDR1 SEHNR and CDR2 FQNEAQ (reference sequence). Deletions cut 6 bases from V and 8 bases from J, with 14 bases between. As DNA, the CDR3 is TGTGCCAGCAGTCAACCCTCAACTTATGAGCAGTTCTTC. Translated, it gives CASSQPSTYEQFF.

V usage is TRBV28 and J usage is TRBJ1-2; D ambiguous. Germline CDR1 and CDR2: MDHEN and SYDVKM. Trimming shortened V by 4 bases and J by 8 bases, and 11 bases separated the two germline ends. The CDR3 length is 12 residues. The CDR3 loop is CASSSYPGGYTF. The DNA for the CDR3 is TGTGCCAGCAGTTCGTACCCCGGGGGCTACACCTTC.

This clone was observed a single time. The chain couples TRBV5-1 to TRBJ1-1; maybe TRBD1 (6 bases). The CDR3 sequence is 15 residues long. Trimming removed 0 bases from V and 1 base from J, with 10 bases in between. Germline V gene sequence: CDR1 SGHRS, CDR2 YFSETQ. For the CDR3, the DNA is TGCGCCAGCAGCTTGGCCGTAGGGGGGAACACTGAAGCTTTCTTT. Its protein is CASSLAVGGNTEAFF. Full variable domain (remainder filled in from reference TRBV5-1 and TRBJ1-1): KAGVTQTPRYLIKTRGQQVTLSCSPISGHRSVSWYQQTPGQGLQFLFEYFSETQRNKGNFPGRFSGRQFSNSRSEMNVSTLELGDSALYLCASSLAVGGNTEAFFGQGTRLTVV.

CDR3 amino acids: CASSLRAAGGRGTDTQYF. The CDR3, as DNA: TGTGCCAGCAGCCTCCGGGCGGCGGGAGGGCGGGGCACAGATACGCAGTATTTT. The chain employs TRBV7-2 and TRBJ2-3; TRBD2 agrees at 9 bases. J was trimmed by 1 base and V by 5 bases; bases with no gene match: 13. Germline CDR1 and CDR2: SGHTA and FQGNSA. This CDR3 is built from 18 residues.